The rows below give T cell receptor beta chains drawn from one sample of a study of T-cell memory formation after mild COVID-19. TCRdb recomputed calls from the 5' RACE reads with MiXCR, one row per CDR3 protein. Of some 410,000 distinct CDR3 sequences listed, 20% to 30% are singletons. The sequenced sample consisted of PBMCs or a T cell subset sorted from them (not recorded which). Receptor source: an adult woman who had mild COVID-19 (a few samples of this study predate the infection). Cell type and time point are not known. Both conserved end residues are part of each CDR3. Each record gives: D gene, clone size, V gene, J gene, CDR3 DNA, CDR3 protein. A D gene is named only where the DNA matches it firmly. Rows give clone size only sometimes, using once, few, many, or a class for an expanded clone.

TRBD2,few,TRBV12-3/TRBV12-4,TRBJ2-1,TGTGCCAGCAGTTTTCGGGGGGGCTCCTACAATGAGCAGTTCTTC,CASSFRGGSYNEQFF
NA,NA,TRBV5-1,TRBJ2-5,TGCGCCAGCAGCCTCCGGGGAGACCCAGACCAGTACTTC,CASSLRGDPDQYF
TRBD1,once,TRBV19,TRBJ2-7,TGTGCCAGTAGTTGGACAGGGGGGAACTACGAGCAGTACTTC,CASSWTGGNYEQYF
NA,few,TRBV14,TRBJ2-5,TGTGCCAGCAGCCAAGATGGGAGCGTGGTGTCAGTTAGCCCACAAGAGACCCAGTACTTC,CASSQDGSVVSVSPQETQYF
TRBD2,NA,TRBV11-1,TRBJ2-1,TGTGCCAGCAGCTCTCCTAGCGGTTGGGGGCAGTTCTTC,CASSSPSGWGQFF
NA,NA,TRBV9,TRBJ2-1,TGTGCCAGCAGCGTAGGTTCCTTTACGGCCTACAATGAGCAGTTCTTC,CASSVGSFTAYNEQFF
NA,NA,TRBV19,TRBJ1-1,TGTGCCAGTAGTATTGGACAGTTGACGACTGAAGCTTTCTTT,CASSIGQLTTEAFF
TRBD2,few,TRBV7-2,TRBJ2-7,TGTGCCAGCAGCTTGAGCGGGAGGAGTTACGAGCAGTACTTC,CASSLSGRSYEQYF
TRBD1,few,TRBV6-5,TRBJ2-7,TGTGCCAGCAGAACCGGGACAGAGATATTTTACGAGCAGTACTTC,CASRTGTEIFYEQYF
TRBD2,NA,TRBV6-5,TRBJ2-7,TGTGCCAGCAGAGCCACTAGCGGGAGGGCCTCACGCTACGAGCAGTACTTC,CASRATSGRASRYEQYF